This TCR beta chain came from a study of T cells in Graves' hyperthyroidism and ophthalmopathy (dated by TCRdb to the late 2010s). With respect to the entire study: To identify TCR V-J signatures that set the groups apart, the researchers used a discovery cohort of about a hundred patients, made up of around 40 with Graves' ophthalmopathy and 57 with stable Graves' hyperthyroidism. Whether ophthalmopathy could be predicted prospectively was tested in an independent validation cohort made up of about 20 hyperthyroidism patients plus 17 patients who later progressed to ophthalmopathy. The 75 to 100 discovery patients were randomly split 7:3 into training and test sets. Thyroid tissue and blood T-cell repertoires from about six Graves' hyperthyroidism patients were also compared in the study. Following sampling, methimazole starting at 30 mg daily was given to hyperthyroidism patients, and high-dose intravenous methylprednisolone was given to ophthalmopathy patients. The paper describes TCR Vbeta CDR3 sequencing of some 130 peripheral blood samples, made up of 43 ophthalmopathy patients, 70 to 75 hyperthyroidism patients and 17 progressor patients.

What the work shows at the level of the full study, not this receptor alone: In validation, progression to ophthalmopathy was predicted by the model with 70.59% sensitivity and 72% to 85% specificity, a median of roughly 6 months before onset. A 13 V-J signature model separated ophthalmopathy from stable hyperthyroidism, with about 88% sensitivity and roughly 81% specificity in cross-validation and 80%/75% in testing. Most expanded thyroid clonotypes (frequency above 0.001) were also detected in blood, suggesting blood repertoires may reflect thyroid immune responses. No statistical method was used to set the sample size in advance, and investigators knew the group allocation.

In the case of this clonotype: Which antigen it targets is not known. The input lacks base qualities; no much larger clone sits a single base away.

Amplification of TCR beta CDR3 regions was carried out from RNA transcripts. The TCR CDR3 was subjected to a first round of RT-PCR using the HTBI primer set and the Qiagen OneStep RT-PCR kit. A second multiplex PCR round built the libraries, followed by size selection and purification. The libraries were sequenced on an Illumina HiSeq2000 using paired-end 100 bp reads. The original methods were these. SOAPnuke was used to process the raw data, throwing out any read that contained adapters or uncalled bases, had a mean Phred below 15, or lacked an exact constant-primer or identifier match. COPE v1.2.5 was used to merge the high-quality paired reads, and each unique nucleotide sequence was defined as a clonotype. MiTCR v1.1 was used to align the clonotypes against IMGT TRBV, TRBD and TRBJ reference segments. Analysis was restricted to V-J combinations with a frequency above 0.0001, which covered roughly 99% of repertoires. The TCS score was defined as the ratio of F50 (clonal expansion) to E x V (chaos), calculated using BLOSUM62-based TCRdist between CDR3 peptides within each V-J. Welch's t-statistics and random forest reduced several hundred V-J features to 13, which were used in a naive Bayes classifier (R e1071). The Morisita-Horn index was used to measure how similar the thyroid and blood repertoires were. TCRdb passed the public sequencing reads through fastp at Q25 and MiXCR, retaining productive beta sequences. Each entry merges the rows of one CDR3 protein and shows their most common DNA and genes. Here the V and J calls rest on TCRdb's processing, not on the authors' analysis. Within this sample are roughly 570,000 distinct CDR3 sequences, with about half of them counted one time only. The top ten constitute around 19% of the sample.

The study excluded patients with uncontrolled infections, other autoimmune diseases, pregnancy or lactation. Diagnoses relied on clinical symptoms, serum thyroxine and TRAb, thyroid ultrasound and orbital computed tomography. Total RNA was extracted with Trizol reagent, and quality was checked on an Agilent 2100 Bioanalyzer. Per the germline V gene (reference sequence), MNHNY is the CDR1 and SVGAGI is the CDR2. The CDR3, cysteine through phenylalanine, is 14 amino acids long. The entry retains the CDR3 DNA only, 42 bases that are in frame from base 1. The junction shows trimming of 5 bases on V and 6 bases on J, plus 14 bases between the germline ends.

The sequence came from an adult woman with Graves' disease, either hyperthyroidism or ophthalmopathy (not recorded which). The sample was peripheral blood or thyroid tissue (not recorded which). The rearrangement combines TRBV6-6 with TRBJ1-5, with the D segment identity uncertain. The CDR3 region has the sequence CASSEGYFRQPQHF. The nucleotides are TGTGCCAGCAGTGAAGGGTACTTCCGTCAGCCCCAGCATTTT.